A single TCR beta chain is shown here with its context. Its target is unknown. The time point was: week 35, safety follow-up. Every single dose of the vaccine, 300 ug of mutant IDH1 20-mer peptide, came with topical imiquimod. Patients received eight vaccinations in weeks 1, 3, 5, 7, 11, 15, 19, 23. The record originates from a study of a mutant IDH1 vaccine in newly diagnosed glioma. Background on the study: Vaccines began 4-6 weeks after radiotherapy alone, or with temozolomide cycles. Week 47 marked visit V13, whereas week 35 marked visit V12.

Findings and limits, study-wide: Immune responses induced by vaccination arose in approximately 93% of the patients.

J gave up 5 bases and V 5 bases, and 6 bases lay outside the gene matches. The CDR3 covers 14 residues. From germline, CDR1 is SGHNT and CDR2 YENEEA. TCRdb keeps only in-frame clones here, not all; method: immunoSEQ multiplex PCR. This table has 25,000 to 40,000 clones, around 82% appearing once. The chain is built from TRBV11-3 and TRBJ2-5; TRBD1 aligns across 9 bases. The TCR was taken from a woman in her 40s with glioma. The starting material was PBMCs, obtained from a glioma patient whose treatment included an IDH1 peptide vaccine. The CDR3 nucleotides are TGTGCCAGCAGCCCACAGGGGGCGTTTGAGACCCAGTACTTC. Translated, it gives CASSPQGAFETQYF.